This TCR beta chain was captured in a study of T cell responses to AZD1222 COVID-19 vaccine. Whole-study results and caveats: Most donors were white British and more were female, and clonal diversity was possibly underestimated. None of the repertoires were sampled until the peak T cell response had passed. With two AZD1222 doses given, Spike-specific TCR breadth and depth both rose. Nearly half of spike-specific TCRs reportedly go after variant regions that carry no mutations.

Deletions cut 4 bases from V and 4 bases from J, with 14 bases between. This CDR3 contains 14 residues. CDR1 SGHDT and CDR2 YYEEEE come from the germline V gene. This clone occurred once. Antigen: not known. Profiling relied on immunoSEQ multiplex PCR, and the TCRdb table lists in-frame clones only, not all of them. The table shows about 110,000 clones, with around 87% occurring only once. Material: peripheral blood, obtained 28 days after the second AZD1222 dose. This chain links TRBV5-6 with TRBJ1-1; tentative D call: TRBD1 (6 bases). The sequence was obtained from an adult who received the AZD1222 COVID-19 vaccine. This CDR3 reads CASSGGARSTEAFF. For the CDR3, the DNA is TGTGCCAGCAGCGGGGGGGCGCGGAGCACTGAAGCTTTCTTT.